Listed below are T cell receptor beta chains from one sample, sequenced in a study of shared clonotypes between healthy human individuals. Generated by immunoSEQ multiplex PCR, the TCRdb table keeps only in-frame clones and is missing some. This sample has about 2.4 million clones, with roughly 93% found just once. The sequencing input was naive CD4+ T cells from PBMCs. The origin of the receptors is a man younger than 30 in good health. Some clones in this sample may be carry-over from other donors' samples. Both conserved end residues are part of each CDR3. Size tells how often a clone was seen (once, few, many) or the class of an expanded clone, and some rows leave it out.

j_gene,abundance,v_gene,CDR3aa
TRBJ1-2,-,TRBV9,CASSQGQGTYGYTF
TRBJ2-7,-,TRBV6-5,CASSYSGSGSGEQYF
TRBJ1-5,-,TRBV5-1,CASSPQGSDQPQHF
TRBJ1-1,-,TRBV18,CASSPRFGAGEAFF
TRBJ2-7,-,TRBV2,CASTGQGVYEQYF
TRBJ2-1,-,TRBV2,CASSDPTSGFFSYNEQFF
TRBJ2-5,-,TRBV10-3,CAISESSSGRETQYF
TRBJ1-2,-,TRBV11-2,CASSFGQLNYGYTF
TRBJ2-1,-,TRBV5-4,CASSLAQFYNEQFF
TRBJ1-5,once,TRBV27,CASSLGTGTGGLRDQPQHF
TRBJ2-2,-,TRBV5-1,CASSLFDRGNTGELFF
TRBJ2-4,-,TRBV28,CASRGGERNIQYF
TRBJ2-6,-,TRBV9,CASSITASGANVLTF
TRBJ2-1,once,TRBV7-9,CASSPGTSGITSYNEQFF